The sequence of this T cell receptor (beta chain) was determined in a study of blood T cell repertoires in COVID-19. V was trimmed by 6 bases and J by 8 bases, leaving 14 bases between them. Per germline, CDR1 SGHRS and CDR2 YFSETQ. The CDR3 loop spans 12 amino acids. Sequenced by immunoSEQ multiplex PCR; TCRdb stores in-frame clones only, minus some. The sample lists over 100,000 clones, approximately 82% occurring once. The chain employs TRBV5-1 and TRBJ1-2; unclear D gene. Sequencing was done on a sample of peripheral blood. This sequence originates from a woman aged 55-69 years with acute or convalescent COVID-19. As DNA, the CDR3 is TGCGCCAGCATCGGAATTGGCGGCGGCTACACCTTC. Its protein product is CASIGIGGGYTF.